The 26 T cell receptor beta chains given below trace back to one sample, sequenced in a study of blood T cells in healthy people across ages. It was with a sample-barcoded 5' primer and a J-beta primer mix that a second PCR of roughly 7 to 12 cycles was run. TCRdb recomputed calls from the 5' RACE reads with MiXCR, one row per CDR3 protein. The sample lists about 1.8 million distinct CDR3 sequences; roughly 52% were seen once. The sample comprised blood. Receptor source: a woman between 40 and 55 years old in good health.

The sample holds a few counts of this clonotype. The chain uses TRBV20-1 and TRBJ2-5, with TRBD2 matching over 11 bases. CDR1 and CDR2 from the germline V gene are DFQATT and SNEGSKA (reference sequence). This CDR3 comprises 15 residues. J gave up 4 bases and V 7 bases, and 11 bases lay outside the gene matches. DNA for the CDR3: TGCAGTGGGGCTAGCGGGGGGACCTCCAGAGAGACCCAGTACTTC. Amino acid sequence: CSGASGGTSRETQYF.

The rearrangement uses TRBV10-3 and TRBJ2-1, with TRBD1 matching over 8 bases. The V segment lost 3 bases and the J segment 5 bases; nucleotides outside the gene matches: 6. This CDR3 has 15 residues. Per the germline V gene, CDR1 is ENHRY and CDR2 is SYGVKD. The CDR3 DNA reads as TGTGCCATCAGTGAAGAGGGACAGGTGCACAATGAGCAGTTCTTC. The encoded protein is CAISEEGQVHNEQFF.

This clonotype came up a few times. The V call is TRBV9, the J call TRBJ2-1; unclear D gene. Germline V lookup: CDR1 SGDLS, CDR2 YYNGEE. Trimming cost V 4 bases and J 9 bases, with 11 bases left between them. The CDR3 runs to 12 residues. The CDR3: CASSPERTEQFF. CDR3 bases: TGTGCCAGCAGCCCCGAGAGGACTGAGCAGTTCTTC.

This clonotype appeared a single time. V usage is TRBV12-3 or TRBV12-4 and J usage is TRBJ2-3, with D tentatively TRBD2 (6 bases). The CDR3 is made up of 16 amino acids. V was clipped by 5 bases and J by 0 bases, with 15 bases between them. The CDR3 sequence: CASSLQAGSSTDTQYF. The CDR3 DNA is TGTGCCAGCAGTCTACAGGCGGGGAGTAGCACAGATACGCAGTATTTT.

The chain couples TRBV12-3 or TRBV12-4 to TRBJ2-7; a possible D gene is TRBD1 (6 bases). The CDR3 extends over 15 amino acids. Trimming took 8 bases from V and 3 from J, leaving 20 bases between them. The CDR3 bases are TGTGCCAGCGTAAAGGACGGGACAAAATTCTACGAGCAGTACTTC. Translation: CASVKDGTKFYEQYF.

The chain links TRBV28 to TRBJ1-4; 8 positions agree with TRBD1. Germline lookup yields CDR1 MDHEN and CDR2 SYDVKM. Trimming cost V 11 bases and J 7 bases; bases outside gene matches: 9. CDR3 length: 13 amino acids. CDR3 nucleotide sequence: TGTGCCCCCGGACAGGGAAGGGTTGAAAAACTGTTTTTT. Its translation: CAPGQGRVEKLFF.

This clonotype appeared once. This may be a read error, as it is one base from a much larger clone. The chain uses TRBV25-1 and TRBJ2-5, with D tentatively TRBD1 (6 bases). CDR1 MGHDK and CDR2 SYGVNS come from the germline V gene. The length of the CDR3 is 14 residues. CDR3 bases: TGTACCAGCAGTGAACCACAGGGACGGGAGACCCAGTACTTC. As protein: CTSSEPQGRETQYF.

The chain couples TRBV12-3 or TRBV12-4 to TRBJ2-3; TRBD1 aligns across 11 bases. The V segment lost 3 bases and the J segment 3 bases; nucleotides outside the gene matches: 5. This CDR3 is 16 amino acids long. The CDR3 reads CASSFGGDRGTDTQYF. The DNA for the CDR3 is TGTGCCAGCAGTTTCGGCGGGGACAGGGGGACAGATACGCAGTATTTT.

The J gene is TRBJ2-4, the V gene TRBV25-1; 7 positions agree with TRBD1. Germline V lookup: CDR1 MGHDK, CDR2 SYGVNS. The length of the CDR3 is 14 residues. J was trimmed by 8 bases and V by 3 bases; bases with no gene match: 7. The CDR3 nucleotides read TGTGCCAGCAGTGAGGACAGGTGGAGTGACATTCAGTACTTC. Amino acid sequence: CASSEDRWSDIQYF.

This sequence joins TRBV20-1 and TRBJ2-7; 13 positions match TRBD2. J gave up 7 bases and V 0 bases, and 12 bases lay outside the gene matches. The CDR3 length is 17 residues. CDR1 and CDR2 (germline): DFQATT, SNEGSKA (reference sequence). This CDR3 is CSARDPRTSGGAWEQYF. CDR3 DNA: TGCAGTGCTAGAGATCCCCGCACTAGCGGGGGGGCGTGGGAGCAGTACTTC.

This clonotype was picked up a small number of times. The DNA of the CDR3 is TGCGCCAGCAGCTTGGACAGGAACACCGGGGAGCTGTTTTTT. It encodes CASSLDRNTGELFF. This rearrangement joins TRBV5-1 to TRBJ2-2; D is unclear. V shed 0 bases and J shed 1 base, with 4 bases lying between them. The CDR3 covers 14 residues. Germline V lookup: CDR1 SGHRS, CDR2 YFSETQ.

V gene TRBV3-1 combines with J gene TRBJ2-3; no clear D. CDR1 is LGHDT, CDR2 YNNKEL, per germline (reference sequence). The V end was cut by 4 bases, the J end by 4 bases, with 12 bases between. The CDR3 loop spans 14 amino acids. The CDR3 region is CASSPQAEADTQYF. CDR3 in DNA: TGTGCCAGCAGCCCCCAGGCAGAAGCAGATACGCAGTATTTT.

The chain couples TRBV6-5 to TRBJ2-1; 8 nucleotides align to TRBD2. With 3 bases clipped from V and 4 bases from J, the junction kept 5 bases outside the gene matches. The CDR3 is 15 amino acids. Germline CDR1 and CDR2: MNHEY and SVGAGI. The DNA for the CDR3 is TGTGCCAGCAGTTATGCGGTAGCGGGGTACAATGAGCAGTTCTTC. Translated: CASSYAVAGYNEQFF.

This clonotype was seen just once. The J gene is TRBJ1-2, the V gene TRBV11-2, with D tentatively TRBD1 (5 bases). Germline assignment: CDR1 SGHAT and CDR2 FQNNGV. The CDR3 contains 16 residues. V lost 4 bases and J 4 bases, leaving 19 bases between the germline ends. The CDR3 loop is CASSSPLTETLYGYTF. CDR3 nucleotides: TGTGCCAGCAGCTCGCCCCTGACAGAGACCCTCTATGGCTACACCTTC.

The chain couples TRBV12-1 to TRBJ2-1. TRBV12-1 is marked as a pseudogene. CDR3 length equals 16 residues. The CDR3 region has the DNA TGTGCCAGCAGCTTTGTTGGGGAAAGTAGCCAGAATGAGCAGTTCTTC. Its translation is CASSFVGESSQNEQFF.

The chain combines TRBV7-9 with TRBJ2-1, with TRBD2 identical over 13 bases. The J call is in doubt because the DNA end fits TRBJ2-7 better. Germline V gene data show CDR1 as SEHNR and CDR2 as FQNEAQ (reference sequence). The CDR3 length is 17 residues. The CDR3 spells CASSSGLAGVTYNEQYF. CDR3 sequence (DNA): TGTGCCAGCAGCTCTGGACTAGCGGGGGTCACGTACAATGAGCAGTACTTC.

This rearrangement joins TRBV7-2 to TRBJ2-3; 11 bases map to TRBD2. Germline-derived CDR1 and CDR2 are SGHTA and FQGNSA. The CDR3 runs to 18 residues. With V trimmed by 5 bases and J by 2 bases, 12 bases remained unmatched. The CDR3 sequence: CASSTLAGAPLITDTQYF. The CDR3 coding sequence is TGTGCCAGCAGCACACTAGCGGGGGCGCCTCTTATCACAGATACGCAGTATTTT. The variable domain in full, completed from reference TRBV7-2 and TRBJ2-3, reads GAGVSQSPSNKVTEKGKDVELRCDPISGHTALYWYRQSLGQGLEFLIYFQGNSAPDKSGLPSDRFSAERTGGSVSTLTIQRTQQEDSAVYLCASSTLAGAPLITDTQYFGPGTRLTVL.

This clonotype was seen only a few times. V is TRBV5-1 and J is TRBJ2-2; 8 bases fit TRBD1. Trimming cost V 5 bases and J 6 bases; bases outside gene matches: 6. The germline CDR1 and CDR2 sequences are SGHRS and YFSETQ. The length of the CDR3 is 14 residues. The CDR3 sequence: CASSPQGAPGELFF. CDR3 DNA sequence: TGCGCCAGCAGTCCCCAGGGGGCCCCCGGGGAGCTGTTTTTT.

The chain links TRBV9 to TRBJ2-1; 7 nucleotides agree with TRBD2. Trimming removed 0 bases from V and 7 bases from J; junction bases left unmatched: 7. Germline V CDR1 and CDR2: SGDLS, YYNGEE. This CDR3 region has 15 residues. This chain's CDR3 is CASSVVAASGNEQFF. In nucleotides, the CDR3 is TGTGCCAGCAGCGTAGTGGCGGCTAGCGGTAATGAGCAGTTCTTC.

This clonotype was counted between two and nine times. The V call is TRBV7-9, the J call TRBJ2-1; 10 bases line up with TRBD2. V trimming: 5 bases; J trimming: 4 bases; junction bases outside the gene matches: 5. The V gene's germline CDR1 is SEHNR and CDR2 FQNEAQ (reference sequence). The CDR3 contains 15 residues. The CDR3 loop reads CASSQSGGGYNEQFF. In nucleotides, the CDR3 is TGTGCCAGCAGCCAAAGCGGGGGGGGTTACAATGAGCAGTTCTTC. Full variable domain (outside the CDR3, taken from reference TRBV7-9 and TRBJ2-1): DTGVSQNPRHKITKRGQNVTFRCDPISEHNRLYWYRQTLGQGPEFLTYFQNEAQLEKSRLLSDRFSAERPKGSFSTLEIQRTEQGDSAMYLCASSQSGGGYNEQFFGPGTRLTVL.

The rearrangement joins TRBV6-2 or TRBV6-3 to TRBJ2-7, with 7 bases lining up with TRBD2. This CDR3 contains 15 residues. CDR1 MNHEY and CDR2 SVGEGT come from the germline V gene. After removal of 6 bases from V and 2 bases from J, the junction contained 10 bases not matched to a gene. The CDR3 DNA reads as TGTGCCAGCAGGGACTTAGCGGGCCCGACCTACGAGCAGTACTTC. Translation gives CASRDLAGPTYEQYF.

The rearrangement uses TRBV18 and TRBJ2-4, with D tentatively TRBD2 (6 bases). V shed 3 bases and J shed 13 bases, with 13 bases lying between them. The germline CDR1 and CDR2 sequences are KGHSH and LQKENI. This CDR3 is 12 amino acids long. For the CDR3, the DNA is TGTGCCAGCTCACCTTCGGGGGAGGTGCAGTACTTC. Amino acid sequence: CASSPSGEVQYF. Drawing the rest from reference TRBV18 and TRBJ2-4, the complete variable domain is NAGVMQNPRHLVRRRGQEARLRCSPMKGHSHVYWYRQLPEEGLKFMVYLQKENIIDESGMPKERFSAEFPKEGPSILRIQQVVRGDSAAYFCASSPSGEVQYFGAGTRLSVL.

The gene calls are TRBV7-2 and TRBJ2-3; no clear D. Trimming pared 1 base from V and 14 bases from J, leaving 10 bases between. The germline gives CDR1 SGHTA, CDR2 FQGNSA. The CDR3 is 11 amino acids. CDR3 in amino acids: CASSLGLNWYF. CDR3 nucleotide sequence: TGTGCCAGCAGCTTAGGACTTAATTGGTATTTT.

The chain has TRBV6-5 and TRBJ2-6; a weak D match, TRBD1 (5 bases). Germline V CDR1 and CDR2: MNHEY, SVGAGI. V lost 6 bases and J 2 bases, leaving 14 bases between the germline ends. The CDR3 consists of 16 residues. CDR3 amino acids: CASSPRGRAGANVLTF. CDR3 nucleotide sequence: TGTGCCAGCAGCCCCCGTGGCAGGGCTGGGGCCAACGTCCTGACTTTC.

The chain has TRBV4-2 and TRBJ1-2; D gene unclear. This CDR3 is built from 15 residues. V lost 2 bases and J lost 5, with 15 bases in between. Looked up from germline, CDR1 is LGHNA and CDR2 is YNFKEQ. The CDR3 protein is CASSQRDEGYYGYTF. The DNA for the CDR3 is TGTGCCAGCAGCCAACGTGACGAGGGTTATTATGGCTACACCTTC.

The chain carries TRBV29-1 and TRBJ1-5; no firm D call. Germline values: CDR1 SQVTM, CDR2 ANQGSEA. The CDR3 is made up of 15 amino acids. V lost 8 bases, J lost 0 bases, and 17 bases lay in between. CDR3 coding DNA: TGCAGCCCCGGGAGAGGGCTAGATAGCAATCAGCCCCAGCATTTT. Its translation: CSPGRGLDSNQPQHF.